This TCR beta chain emerged from a study of shared T cell receptors in the human thymus. The length of the CDR3 is 18 residues. V gave up 1 base and J gave up 1 base, with 19 bases separating them. The V gene's germline CDR1 is SGHDT and CDR2 YYEEEE. This table comes from immunoSEQ multiplex PCR, and its TCRdb copy is limited to in-frame clones, with some not included. The table has roughly 500,000 clones, 75% to 85% seen once. This same sample was also taken into another study, of human thymus T cells. Per that study: Corrective cardiac operations yielded the resected thymus tissue. Biased V and J segment usage appeared in thymus and peripheral blood. Related work found strong thymic repertoire overlap between unrelated individuals.

Specimen: thymocytes. This TCR was sampled from a boy under two years old with a congenital heart defect. The chain links TRBV5-6 to TRBJ2-3; tentative D call: TRBD1 (6 bases). The DNA for the CDR3 is TGTGCCAGCAGCTTGAGGCCTAACAGGGTAGGGCGCACAGATACGCAGTATTTT. This encodes CASSLRPNRVGRTDTQYF.